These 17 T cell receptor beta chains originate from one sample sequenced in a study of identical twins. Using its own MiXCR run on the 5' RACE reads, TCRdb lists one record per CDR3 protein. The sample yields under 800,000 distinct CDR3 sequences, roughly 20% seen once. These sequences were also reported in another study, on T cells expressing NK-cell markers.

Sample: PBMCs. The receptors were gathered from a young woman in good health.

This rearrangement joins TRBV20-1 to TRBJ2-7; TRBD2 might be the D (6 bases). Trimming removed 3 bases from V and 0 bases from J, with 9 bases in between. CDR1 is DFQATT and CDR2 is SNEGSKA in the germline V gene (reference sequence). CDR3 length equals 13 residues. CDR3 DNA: TGCAGTGCTAGTGCGACTAGCTCCTACGAGCAGTACTTC. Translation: CSASATSSYEQYF.

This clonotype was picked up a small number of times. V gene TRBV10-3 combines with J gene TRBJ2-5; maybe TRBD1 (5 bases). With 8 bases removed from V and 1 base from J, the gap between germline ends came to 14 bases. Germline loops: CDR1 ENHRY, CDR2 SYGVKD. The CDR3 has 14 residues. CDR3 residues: CAISRAGPQETQYF. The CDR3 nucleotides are TGTGCCATCTCCAGGGCAGGCCCCCAAGAGACCCAGTACTTC.

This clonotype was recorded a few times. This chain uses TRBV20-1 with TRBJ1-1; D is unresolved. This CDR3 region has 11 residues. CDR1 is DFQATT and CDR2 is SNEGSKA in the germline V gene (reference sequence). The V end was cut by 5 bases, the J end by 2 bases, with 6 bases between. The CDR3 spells CSAELNTEAFF. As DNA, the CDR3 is TGCAGTGCTGAACTAAACACTGAAGCTTTCTTT.

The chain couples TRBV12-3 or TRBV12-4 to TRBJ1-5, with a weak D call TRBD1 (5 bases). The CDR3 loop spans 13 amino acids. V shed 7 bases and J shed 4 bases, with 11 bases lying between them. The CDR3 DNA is TGTGCCAGCAAAATGGGGGAAAATCAGCCCCAGCATTTT. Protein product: CASKMGENQPQHF.

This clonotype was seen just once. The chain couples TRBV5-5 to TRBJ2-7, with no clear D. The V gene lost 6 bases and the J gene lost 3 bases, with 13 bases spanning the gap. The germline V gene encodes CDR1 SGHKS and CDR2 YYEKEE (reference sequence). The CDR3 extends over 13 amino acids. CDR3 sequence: CASNGRNFYEQYF. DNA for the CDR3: TGTGCCAGCAATGGCAGGAATTTCTACGAGCAGTACTTC.

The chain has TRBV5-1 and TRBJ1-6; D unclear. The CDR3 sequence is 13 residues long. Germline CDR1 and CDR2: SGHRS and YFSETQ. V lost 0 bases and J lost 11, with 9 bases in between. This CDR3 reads CASSLGPRTPLHF. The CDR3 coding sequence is TGCGCCAGCAGCTTGGGACCACGTACACCCCTCCACTTT.

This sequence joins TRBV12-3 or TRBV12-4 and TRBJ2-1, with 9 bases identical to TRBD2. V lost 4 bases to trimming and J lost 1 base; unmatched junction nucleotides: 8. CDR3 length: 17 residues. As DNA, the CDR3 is TGTGCCAGCAGTTCAGACCTTAGCGGGGGTTCCTACAATGAGCAGTTCTTC. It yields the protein CASSSDLSGGSYNEQFF.

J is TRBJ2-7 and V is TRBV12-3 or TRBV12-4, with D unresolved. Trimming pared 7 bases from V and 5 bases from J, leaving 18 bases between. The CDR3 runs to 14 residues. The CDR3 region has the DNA TGTGCCAGCACCCCTGCTGGCAGCTCGCACGAGCAGTACTTC. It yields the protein CASTPAGSSHEQYF.

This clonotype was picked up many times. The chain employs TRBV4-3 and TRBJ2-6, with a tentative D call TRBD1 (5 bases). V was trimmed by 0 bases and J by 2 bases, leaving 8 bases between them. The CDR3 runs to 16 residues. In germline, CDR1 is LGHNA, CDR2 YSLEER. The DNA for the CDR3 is TGCGCCAGCAGCCAAGAAGCAGGGACTGGGGCCAACGTCCTGACTTTC. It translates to CASSQEAGTGANVLTF.

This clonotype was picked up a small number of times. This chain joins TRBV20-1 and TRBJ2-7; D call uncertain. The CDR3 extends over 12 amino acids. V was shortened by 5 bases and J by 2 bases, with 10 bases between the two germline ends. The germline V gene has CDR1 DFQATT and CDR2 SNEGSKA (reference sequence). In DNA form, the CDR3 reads TGCAGTGCTCGGTTGGGGACCTACGAGCAGTACTTC. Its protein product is CSARLGTYEQYF.

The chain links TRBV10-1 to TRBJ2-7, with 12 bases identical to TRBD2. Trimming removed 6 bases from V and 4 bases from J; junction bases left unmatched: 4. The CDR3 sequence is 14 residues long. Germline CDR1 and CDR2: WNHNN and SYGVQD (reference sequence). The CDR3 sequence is CASSASGRVYEQYF. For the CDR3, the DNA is TGCGCCAGCAGCGCTAGCGGGAGGGTTTACGAGCAGTACTTC.

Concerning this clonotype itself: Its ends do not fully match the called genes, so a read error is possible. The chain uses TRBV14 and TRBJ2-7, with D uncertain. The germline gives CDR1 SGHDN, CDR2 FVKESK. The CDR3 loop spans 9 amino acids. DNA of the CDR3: TGTGCCAGCAGCCAAGGAGCTGACTTC. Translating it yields CASSQGADF.

DNA of the CDR3: TGTGCCAGCAGCTTTCCCTTCACAGATACGCAGTATTTT. Its translation is CASSFPFTDTQYF. The rearrangement joins TRBV3-1 to TRBJ2-3; D gene uncertain. In germline, CDR1 is LGHDT, CDR2 YNNKEL (reference sequence). The CDR3 is 13 residues long. V was trimmed by 5 bases and J by 2 bases, leaving 8 bases between them.

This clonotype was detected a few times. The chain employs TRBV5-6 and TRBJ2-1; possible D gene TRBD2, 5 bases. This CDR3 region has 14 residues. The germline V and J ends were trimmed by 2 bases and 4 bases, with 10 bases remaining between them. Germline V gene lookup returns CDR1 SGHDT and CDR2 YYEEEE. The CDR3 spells CASSLLDFYNEQFF. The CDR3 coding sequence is TGTGCCAGCAGCTTACTGGACTTTTACAATGAGCAGTTCTTC.

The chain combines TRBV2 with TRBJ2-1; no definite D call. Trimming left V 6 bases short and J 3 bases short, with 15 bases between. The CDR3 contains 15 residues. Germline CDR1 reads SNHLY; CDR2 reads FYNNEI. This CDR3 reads CASRSEVLFYNEQFF. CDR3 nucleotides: TGTGCCAGCAGATCGGAAGTCCTATTCTACAATGAGCAGTTCTTC. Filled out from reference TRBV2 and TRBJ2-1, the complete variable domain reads EPEVTQTPSHQVTQMGQEVILRCVPISNHLYFYWYRQILGQKVEFLVSFYNNEISEKSEIFDDQFSVERPDGSNFTLKIRSTKLEDSAMYFCASRSEVLFYNEQFFGPGTRLTVL.

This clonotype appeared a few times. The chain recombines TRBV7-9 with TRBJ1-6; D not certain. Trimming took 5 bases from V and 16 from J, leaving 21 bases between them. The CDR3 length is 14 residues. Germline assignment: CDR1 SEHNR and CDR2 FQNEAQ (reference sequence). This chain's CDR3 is CASSPHRRAAVLHF. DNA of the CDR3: TGTGCCAGCAGCCCTCATCGACGGGCCGCTGTTCTCCACTTT.

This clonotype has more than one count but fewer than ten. The CDR3 loop reads CASLSPGGNEQFF. DNA of the CDR3: TGTGCCAGCCTTTCCCCCGGGGGCAATGAGCAGTTCTTC. The chain is built from TRBV6-2 or TRBV6-3 and TRBJ2-1; possibly TRBD2 for D (6 bases). The germline gives CDR1 MNHEY, CDR2 SVGEGT. This CDR3 has 13 residues. V was trimmed by 8 bases and J by 6 bases, leaving 14 bases between them.